This T cell receptor beta chain was recorded in a study of cytomegalovirus exposure and HLA in healthy donors. Trimming shortened V by 5 bases and J by 2 bases, and 20 bases separated the two germline ends. CDR3 length: 17 residues. Germline values: CDR1 SEHNR, CDR2 FQNEAQ (reference sequence). Study observations and caveats: Indistinguishable V segments such as TRBV6-2 and TRBV6-3 were excluded.

The table lists this clone with a few counts. Its antigen is still unknown. The PCR used 60 Vbeta and 13 Jbeta primers. The table came from immunoSEQ multiplex PCR; TCRdb's copy has only in-frame clones and leaves some out. This sample yields about 94,000 clones, of which 76% are seen a single time; just over 1.4% belongs to the top ten. Sequenced sample: PBMCs. This receptor was obtained from a male donor in good health and CMV-seronegative. V is TRBV7-9 and J is TRBJ2-3; D remains unclear. The CDR3 loop is CASSRLRDTSFTDTQYF. The CDR3 region has the DNA TGTGCCAGCAGCCGTCTGCGTGACACCAGCTTCACAGATACGCAGTATTTT.